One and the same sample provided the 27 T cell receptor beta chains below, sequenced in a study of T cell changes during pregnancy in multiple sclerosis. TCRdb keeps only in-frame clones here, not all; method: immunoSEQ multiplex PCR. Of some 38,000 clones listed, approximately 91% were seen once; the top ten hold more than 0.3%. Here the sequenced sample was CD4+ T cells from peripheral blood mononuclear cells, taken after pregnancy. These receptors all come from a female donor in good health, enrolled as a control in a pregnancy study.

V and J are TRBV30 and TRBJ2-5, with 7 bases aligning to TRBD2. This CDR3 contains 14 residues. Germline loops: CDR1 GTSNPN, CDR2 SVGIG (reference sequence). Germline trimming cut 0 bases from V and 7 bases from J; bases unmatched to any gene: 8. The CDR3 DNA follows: TGTGCCTGGAGTGTACTCGGGACTACGGGGACCCAGTACTTC. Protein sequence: CAWSVLGTTGTQYF.

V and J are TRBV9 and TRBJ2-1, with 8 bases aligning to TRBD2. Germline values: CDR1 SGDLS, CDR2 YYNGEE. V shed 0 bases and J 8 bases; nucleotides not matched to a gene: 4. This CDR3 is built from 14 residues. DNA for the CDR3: TGTGCCAGCAGCGTAGTCGGACTAGCCCATGAGCAGTTCTTC. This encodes CASSVVGLAHEQFF.

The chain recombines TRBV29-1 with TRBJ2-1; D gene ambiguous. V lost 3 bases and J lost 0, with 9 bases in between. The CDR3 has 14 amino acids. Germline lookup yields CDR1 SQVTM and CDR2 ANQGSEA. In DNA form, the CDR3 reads TGCAGCGTTGAGAGATCCTCCTCCTACAATGAGCAGTTCTTC. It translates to CSVERSSSYNEQFF.

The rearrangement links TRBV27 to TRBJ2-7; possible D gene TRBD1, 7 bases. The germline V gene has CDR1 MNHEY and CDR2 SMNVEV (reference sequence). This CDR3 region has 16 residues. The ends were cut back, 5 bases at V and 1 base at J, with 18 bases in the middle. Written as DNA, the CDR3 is TGTGCCAGCAGTCCGTGGGGGGACAGCTATTCCTACGAGCAGTACTTC. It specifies CASSPWGDSYSYEQYF.

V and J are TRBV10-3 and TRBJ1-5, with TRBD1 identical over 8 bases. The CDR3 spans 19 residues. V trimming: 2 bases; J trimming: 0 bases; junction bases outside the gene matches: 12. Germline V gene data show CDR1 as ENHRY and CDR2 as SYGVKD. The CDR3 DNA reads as TGTGCCATCAGTGAGGTCCCCCCGGGACAGGTCCATAGCAATCAGCCCCAGCATTTT. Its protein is CAISEVPPGQVHSNQPQHF.

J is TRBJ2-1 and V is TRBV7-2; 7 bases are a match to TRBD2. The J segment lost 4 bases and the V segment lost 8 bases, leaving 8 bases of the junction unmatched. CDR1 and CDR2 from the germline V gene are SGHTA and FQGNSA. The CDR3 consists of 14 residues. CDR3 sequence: CASQGLLTYNEQFF. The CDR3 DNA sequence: TGTGCCAGCCAGGGACTACTCACATACAATGAGCAGTTCTTC.

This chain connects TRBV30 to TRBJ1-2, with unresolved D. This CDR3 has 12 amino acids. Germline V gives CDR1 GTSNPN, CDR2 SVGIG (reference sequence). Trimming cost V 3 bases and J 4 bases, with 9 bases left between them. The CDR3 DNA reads TGTGCCTGGAGAAACCTCAGCTATGGCTACACCTTC. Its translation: CAWRNLSYGYTF. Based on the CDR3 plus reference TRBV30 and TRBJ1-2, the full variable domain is SQTIHQWPATLVQPVGSPLSLECTVEGTSNPNLYWYRQAAGRGLQLLFYSVGIGQISSEVPQNLSASRPQDRQFILSSKKLLLSDSGFYLCAWRNLSYGYTFGSGTRLTVV.

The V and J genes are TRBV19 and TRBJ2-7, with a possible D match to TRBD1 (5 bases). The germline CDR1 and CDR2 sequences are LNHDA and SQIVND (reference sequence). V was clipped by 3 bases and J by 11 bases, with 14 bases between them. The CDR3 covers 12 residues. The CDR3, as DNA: TGTGCCAGTAGTATTCCGCAGGGTGAAAAGTACTTC. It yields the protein CASSIPQGEKYF.

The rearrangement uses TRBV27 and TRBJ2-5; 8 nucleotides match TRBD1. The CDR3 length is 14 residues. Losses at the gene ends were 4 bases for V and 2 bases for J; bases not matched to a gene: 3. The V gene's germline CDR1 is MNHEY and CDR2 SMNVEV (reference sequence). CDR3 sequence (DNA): TGTGCCAGCAGTTCGGGGGACAGGCAAGAGACCCAGTACTTC. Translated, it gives CASSSGDRQETQYF.

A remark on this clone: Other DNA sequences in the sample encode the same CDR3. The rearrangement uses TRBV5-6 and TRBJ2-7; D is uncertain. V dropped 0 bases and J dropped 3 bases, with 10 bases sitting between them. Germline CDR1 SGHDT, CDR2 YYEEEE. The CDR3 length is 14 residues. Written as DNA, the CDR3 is TGTGCCAGCAGCTTGGGGGCAGACGGCTACGAGCAGTACTTC. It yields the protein CASSLGADGYEQYF.

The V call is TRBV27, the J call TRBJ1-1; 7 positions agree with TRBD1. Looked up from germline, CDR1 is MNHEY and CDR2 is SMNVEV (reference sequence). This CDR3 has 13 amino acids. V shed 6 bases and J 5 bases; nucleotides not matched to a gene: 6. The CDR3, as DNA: TGTGCCAGCAGAACGAGCAGGGGGACTGAAGCTTTCTTT. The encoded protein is CASRTSRGTEAFF.

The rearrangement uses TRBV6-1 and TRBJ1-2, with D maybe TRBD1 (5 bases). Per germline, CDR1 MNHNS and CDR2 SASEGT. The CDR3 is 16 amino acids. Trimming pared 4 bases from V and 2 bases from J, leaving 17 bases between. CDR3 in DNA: TGTGCCAGCAGTGTTTCTGTGGGGGGAGGAAACTATGGCTACACCTTC. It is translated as CASSVSVGGGNYGYTF.

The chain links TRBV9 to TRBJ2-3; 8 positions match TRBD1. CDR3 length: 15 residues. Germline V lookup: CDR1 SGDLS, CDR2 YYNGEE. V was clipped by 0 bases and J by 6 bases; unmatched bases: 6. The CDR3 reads CASSVDQGAWDTQYF. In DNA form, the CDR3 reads TGTGCCAGCAGCGTAGATCAGGGGGCTTGGGATACGCAGTATTTT.

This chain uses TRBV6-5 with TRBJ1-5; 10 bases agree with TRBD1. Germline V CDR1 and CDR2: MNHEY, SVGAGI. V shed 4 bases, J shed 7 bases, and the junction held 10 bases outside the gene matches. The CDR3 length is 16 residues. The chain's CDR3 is CASSSRGQGKGQPQHF. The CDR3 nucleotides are TGTGCCAGCAGTTCCCGGGGACAGGGGAAGGGGCAGCCCCAGCATTTT.

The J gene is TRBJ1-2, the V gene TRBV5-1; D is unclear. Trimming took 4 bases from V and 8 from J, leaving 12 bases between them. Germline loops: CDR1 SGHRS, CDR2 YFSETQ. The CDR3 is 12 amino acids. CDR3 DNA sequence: TGCGCCAGCAGCCCCGAGAATAGCGGCTACACCTTC. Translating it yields CASSPENSGYTF.

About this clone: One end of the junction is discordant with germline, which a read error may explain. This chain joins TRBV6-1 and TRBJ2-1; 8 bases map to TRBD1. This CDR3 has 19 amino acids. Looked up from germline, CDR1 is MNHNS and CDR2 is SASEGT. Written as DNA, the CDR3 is TGTGCCAGCAGTCAAGCGAGGACAGGGACCCTCGGCTCCTACAATGAGCAGTTCTTC. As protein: CASSQARTGTLGSYNEQFF.

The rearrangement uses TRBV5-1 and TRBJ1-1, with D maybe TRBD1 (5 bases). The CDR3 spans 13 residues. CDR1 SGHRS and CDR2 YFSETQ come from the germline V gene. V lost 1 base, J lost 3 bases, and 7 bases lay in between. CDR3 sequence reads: CASSLKGDTEAFF. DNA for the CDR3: TGCGCCAGCAGCTTGAAAGGGGACACTGAAGCTTTCTTT.

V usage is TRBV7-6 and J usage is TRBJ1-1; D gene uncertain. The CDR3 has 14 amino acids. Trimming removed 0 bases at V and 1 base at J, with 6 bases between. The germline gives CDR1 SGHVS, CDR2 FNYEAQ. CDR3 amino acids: CASSLAQENTEAFF. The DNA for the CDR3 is TGTGCCAGCAGCTTAGCCCAGGAGAACACTGAAGCTTTCTTT.

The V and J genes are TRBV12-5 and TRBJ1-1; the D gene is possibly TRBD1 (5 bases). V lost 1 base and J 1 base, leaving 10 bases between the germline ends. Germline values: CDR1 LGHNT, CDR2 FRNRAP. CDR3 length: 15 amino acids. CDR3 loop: CASGLGQSWNTEAFF. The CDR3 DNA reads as TGTGCTAGTGGTTTGGGACAGTCATGGAACACTGAAGCTTTCTTT.

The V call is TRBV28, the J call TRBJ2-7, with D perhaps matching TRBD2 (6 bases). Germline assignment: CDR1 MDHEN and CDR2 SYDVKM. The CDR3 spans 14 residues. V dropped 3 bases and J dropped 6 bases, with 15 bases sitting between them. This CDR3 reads CASSLPSVLAEQYF. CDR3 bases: TGTGCCAGCAGTTTGCCTAGCGTTTTGGCCGAGCAGTACTTC. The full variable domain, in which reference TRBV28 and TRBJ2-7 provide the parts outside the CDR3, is DVKVTQSSRYLVKRTGEKVFLECVQDMDHENMFWYRQDPGLGLRLIYFSYDVKMKEKGDIPEGYSVSREKKERFSLILESASTNQTSMYLCASSLPSVLAEQYFGPGTRLTVT.

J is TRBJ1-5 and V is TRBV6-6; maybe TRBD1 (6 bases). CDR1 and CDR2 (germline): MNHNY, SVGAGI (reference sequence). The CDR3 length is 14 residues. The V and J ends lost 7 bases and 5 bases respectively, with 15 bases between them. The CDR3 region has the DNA TGTGCCAGCATCGAGGACAGTACGTATCAGCCCCAGCATTTT. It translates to CASIEDSTYQPQHF.

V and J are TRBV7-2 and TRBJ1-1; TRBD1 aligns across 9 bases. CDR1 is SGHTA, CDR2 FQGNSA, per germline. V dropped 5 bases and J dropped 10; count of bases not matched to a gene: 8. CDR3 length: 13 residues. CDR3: CASSPGQGVRAFF. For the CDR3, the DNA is TGTGCCAGCAGCCCGGGACAGGGCGTACGAGCTTTCTTT.

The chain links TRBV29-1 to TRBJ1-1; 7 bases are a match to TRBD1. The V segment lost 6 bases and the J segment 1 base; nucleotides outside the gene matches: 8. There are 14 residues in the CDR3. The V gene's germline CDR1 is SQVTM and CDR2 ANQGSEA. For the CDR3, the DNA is TGCAGCGTCAAAGGACAGGAAGGGAACACTGAAGCTTTCTTT. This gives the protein CSVKGQEGNTEAFF.

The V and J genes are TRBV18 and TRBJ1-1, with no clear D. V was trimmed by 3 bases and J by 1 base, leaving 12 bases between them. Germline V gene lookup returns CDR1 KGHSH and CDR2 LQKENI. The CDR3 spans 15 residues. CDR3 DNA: TGTGCCAGCTCACCCCTACCTGGAGGGAACACTGAAGCTTTCTTT. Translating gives CASSPLPGGNTEAFF.

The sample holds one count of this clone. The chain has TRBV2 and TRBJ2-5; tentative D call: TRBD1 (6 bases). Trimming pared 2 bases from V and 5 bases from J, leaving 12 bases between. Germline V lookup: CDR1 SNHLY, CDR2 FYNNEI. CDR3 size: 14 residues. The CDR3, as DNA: TGTGCCAGCAGTGAAAGGGCAGGGGCTGAGACCCAGTACTTC. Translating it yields CASSERAGAETQYF.

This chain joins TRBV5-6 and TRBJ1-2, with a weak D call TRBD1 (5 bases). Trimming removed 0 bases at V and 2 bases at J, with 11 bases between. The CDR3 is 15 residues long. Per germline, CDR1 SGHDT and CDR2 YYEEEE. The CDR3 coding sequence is TGTGCCAGCAGCTTGGGATGGGGGGAGAACTATGGCTACACCTTC. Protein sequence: CASSLGWGENYGYTF.

CDR3 residues: CASPRGEGYTF. The CDR3 nucleotides are TGTGCCTCACCCAGGGGGGAAGGCTACACCTTC. The chain joins TRBV30 to TRBJ1-2; 7 nucleotides match TRBD1. V lost 7 bases to trimming and J lost 8 bases; unmatched junction nucleotides: 7. CDR3 length: 11 residues. Germline V CDR1 and CDR2: GTSNPN, SVGIG (reference sequence).